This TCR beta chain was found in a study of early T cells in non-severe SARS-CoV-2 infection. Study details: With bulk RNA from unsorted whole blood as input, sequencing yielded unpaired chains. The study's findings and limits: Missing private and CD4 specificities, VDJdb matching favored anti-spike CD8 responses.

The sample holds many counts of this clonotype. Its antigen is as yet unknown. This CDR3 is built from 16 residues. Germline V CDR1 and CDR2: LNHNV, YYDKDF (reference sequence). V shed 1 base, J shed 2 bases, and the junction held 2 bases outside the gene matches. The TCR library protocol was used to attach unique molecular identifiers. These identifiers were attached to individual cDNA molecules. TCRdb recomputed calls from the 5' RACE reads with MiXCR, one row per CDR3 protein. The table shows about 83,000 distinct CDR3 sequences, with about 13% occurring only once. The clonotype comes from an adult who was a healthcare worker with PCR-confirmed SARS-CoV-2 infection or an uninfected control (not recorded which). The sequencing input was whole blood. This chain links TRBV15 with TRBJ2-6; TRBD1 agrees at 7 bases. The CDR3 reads CATSRGTGAGANVLTF. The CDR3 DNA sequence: TGTGCCACCAGCAGAGGAACAGGGGCTGGGGCCAACGTCCTGACTTTC. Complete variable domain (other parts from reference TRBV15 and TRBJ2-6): DAMVIQNPRYQVTQFGKPVTLSCSQTLNHNVMYWYQQKSSQAPKLLFHYYDKDFNNEADTPDNFQSRRPNTSFCFLDIRSPGLGDTAMYLCATSRGTGAGANVLTFGAGSRLTVL.